Listed here are 8 T cell receptor beta chains from one sample, sequenced in a study of metastatic and nonmetastatic thyroid tumors. TCRdb re-processed the PCR reads through MiXCR. The table lists some 4,000 clones, around 30% of them singletons. Until they underwent thyroid surgery, no patient had received any treatment. Material for sequencing was adjacent normal tissue. Source of these receptors: a male donor with papillary thyroid cancer or a benign thyroid nodule (not recorded which). Some clones in this sample may be carry-over from other donors' samples.

This clone was counted a few times. The chain combines TRBV5-1 with TRBJ1-1; D call uncertain. Germline CDR1 reads SGHRS; CDR2 reads YFSETQ. This CDR3 has 13 amino acids. Trimming removed 6 bases from V and 1 base from J, with 10 bases in between. CDR3 bases: TGCGCCAGCAAGTGGATGGGGAACACTGAAGCTTTCTTT. It encodes CASKWMGNTEAFF.

This clone is labeled large (0.1 to 1%). The chain recombines TRBV12-3 or TRBV12-4 with TRBJ2-2; no reliable D call. This CDR3 contains 14 residues. Trimming removed 8 bases from V and 4 bases from J, with 14 bases in between. The CDR3 loop is CASSHTSVTGELFF. The CDR3 DNA sequence: TGTGCCAGCTCCCACACCTCGGTCACCGGGGAGCTGTTTTTT.

Turning to this clone: The junction departs from the called germline gene at one end, perhaps through a read error. The rearrangement links TRBV5-6 to TRBJ1-2; no clear D gene. Looked up from germline, CDR1 is SGHDT and CDR2 is YYEEEE. This CDR3 spans 12 amino acids. CDR3 DNA sequence: TGTGCCAGCAGATTGGCCGGGGTAGGCTACACCTTC. Its translation: CASRLAGVGYTF.

The CDR3 loop reads CASRILTGQYF. In DNA, the CDR3 is TGTGCCAGCAGGATTCTAACTGGGCAGTACTTC. This rearrangement joins TRBV2 to TRBJ2-7; D not resolved. Germline CDR1 and CDR2: SNHLY and FYNNEI. V gave up 6 bases and J gave up 9 bases, with 12 bases separating them. This CDR3 comprises 11 residues.

This clone was counted a few times. The chain employs TRBV27 and TRBJ1-2; no clear D. V was trimmed by 8 bases and J by 2 bases, leaving 15 bases between them. CDR3 length: 14 amino acids. CDR1 is MNHEY, CDR2 SMNVEV, per germline (reference sequence). The CDR3 is CASGRANPNYGYTF. In nucleotides, the CDR3 is TGTGCCAGCGGCCGTGCTAACCCCAACTATGGCTACACCTTC.

By proportion, this clone is medium-sized. The chain combines TRBV29-1 with TRBJ1-2; D ambiguous. V lost 3 bases and J 8 bases, leaving 10 bases between the germline ends. Per the germline V gene, CDR1 is SQVTM and CDR2 is ANQGSEA. This CDR3 is 11 amino acids long. CDR3: CSVESGGGYTF. CDR3 sequence (DNA): TGCAGCGTTGAGTCAGGCGGCGGCTACACCTTC.

This clone is medium-sized by share. The chain has TRBV7-9 and TRBJ2-7, with 8 nucleotides matching TRBD1. Germline CDR1 reads SEHNR; CDR2 reads FQNEAQ (reference sequence). CDR3 length: 14 residues. V was clipped by 1 base and J by 6 bases; unmatched bases: 5. The CDR3 DNA reads as TGTGCCAGCAGCTTAGTACCAGGGGGCATCGAGCAGTACTTC. Translating gives CASSLVPGGIEQYF.

The chain has TRBV12-3 or TRBV12-4 and TRBJ1-6; D remains unclear. This CDR3 spans 15 amino acids. Trimming took 2 bases from V and 0 from J, leaving 5 bases between them. The CDR3 is CASSLRSSYNSPLHF. In nucleotides, the CDR3 is TGTGCCAGCAGTTTACGAAGCTCCTATAATTCACCCCTCCACTTT.